This TCR beta chain was captured by sequencing in a study of blood T cell repertoires in COVID-19. In this sample, this clone turned up once. CDR1 and CDR2 (germline): LGHDT, YNNKEL (reference sequence). The ends lost 4 bases at V and 1 base at J; junction bases unmatched: 7. The CDR3 runs 16 residues. Sequencing used immunoSEQ multiplex PCR; TCRdb keeps in-frame clones, though not all of them. This sample has 55,000 to 65,000 clones, with about 81% found just once. This chain links TRBV3-1 (or the pseudogene TRBV3-2) with TRBJ2-4, with 7 bases identical to TRBD1. The TCR comes from a man aged 55 to 70 with COVID-19, enrolled during active disease. Sequenced sample: peripheral blood. The CDR3 sequence is CASSRQTGMAKNIQYF. Written as DNA, the CDR3 is TGTGCCAGCAGCCGACAGACAGGGATGGCCAAAAACATTCAGTACTTC.